This entry lists 24 T cell receptor beta chains sequenced from one sample in a study of blood T cell repertoires in COVID-19. This table comes from immunoSEQ multiplex PCR, and its TCRdb copy is limited to in-frame clones, with some not included. The data show 70,000 or so clones, 70% to 85% seen once. Source material: peripheral blood. The receptor set was obtained from a woman aged 65 to 85 with acute or convalescent COVID-19.

The rearrangement joins TRBV9 to TRBJ1-1; D ambiguous. V shed 0 bases and J shed 5 bases, with 8 bases lying between them. The CDR3 spans 13 residues. Germline CDR1 is SGDLS and CDR2 is YYNGEE. CDR3 nucleotides: TGTGCCAGCAGCGTAGCTTCCGGGACTGAAGCTTTCTTT. Translated: CASSVASGTEAFF.

V is TRBV3-1 (or the pseudogene TRBV3-2) and J is TRBJ2-5; D call uncertain. The germline V gene encodes CDR1 LGHDT and CDR2 YNNKEL (reference sequence). The CDR3 is 13 residues long. V shed 6 bases and J shed 4 bases, with 12 bases lying between them. CDR3 nucleotides: TGTGCCAGCAGTCCAACCCCGGTAGAGACCCAGTACTTC. It encodes CASSPTPVETQYF.

This rearrangement joins TRBV9 to TRBJ1-1, with D tentatively TRBD1 (6 bases). Between the trimmed V and J ends, which lost 4 bases and 4 bases, there was a span of 11 bases. Germline lookup yields CDR1 SGDLS and CDR2 YYNGEE. There are 13 residues in the CDR3. CDR3 sequence reads: CASSHRRGTEAFF. For the CDR3, the DNA is TGTGCCAGCAGCCATCGCAGGGGCACTGAAGCTTTCTTT.

The chain couples TRBV13 to TRBJ1-1; no clear D gene. V lost 0 bases, J lost 7 bases, and 6 bases lay in between. CDR3 length: 12 amino acids. Germline V gene sequence: CDR1 PRHDT, CDR2 FYEKMQ (reference sequence). CDR3 in DNA: TGTGCCAGCAGCTTAGGCGGGAGTGAAGCTTTCTTT. This encodes CASSLGGSEAFF.

V usage is TRBV5-1 and J usage is TRBJ2-7; TRBD2 is a possible D gene (5 bases). Trimming removed 5 bases at V and 0 bases at J, with 12 bases between. Germline CDR1 SGHRS, CDR2 YFSETQ. CDR3 length: 14 residues. CDR3 residues: CASRRGPSSYEQYF. The CDR3 DNA is TGCGCCAGCAGGCGAGGGCCCAGCTCCTACGAGCAGTACTTC.

V gene TRBV7-2 combines with J gene TRBJ2-1, with TRBD2 identical over 9 bases. Trimming took 1 base from V and 6 from J; bases not matched to a gene: 4. CDR1 is SGHTA and CDR2 is FQGNSA in the germline V gene. The CDR3 is made up of 15 amino acids. The CDR3 DNA reads as TGTGCCAGCAGCTTAGGAGCGGGGGGTAGCAATGAGCAGTTCTTC. It specifies CASSLGAGGSNEQFF.

This chain joins TRBV6-5 and TRBJ2-3; 11 bases map to TRBD2. Trimming at V came to 6 bases and at J to 6 bases, leaving 5 bases not matched to a gene. The length of the CDR3 is 14 residues. The germline CDR1 and CDR2 sequences are MNHEY and SVGAGI. For the CDR3, the DNA is TGTGCCAGCAGCCTAGCGGGGGGAGTGGATACGCAGTATTTT. This translates into CASSLAGGVDTQYF.

The chain combines TRBV7-2 with TRBJ1-4; D might be TRBD1 (5 bases). The CDR3 loop spans 15 amino acids. The germline V gene has CDR1 SGHTA and CDR2 FQGNSA. V was cut by 1 base and J by 0 bases, with 6 bases left in between. The DNA of the CDR3 is TGTGCCAGCAGCTTAGGACAGCCAACTAATGAAAAACTGTTTTTT. It encodes CASSLGQPTNEKLFF.

This clone was observed once. The rearrangement uses TRBV27 and TRBJ2-3, with TRBD2 matching over 7 bases. Germline loops: CDR1 MNHEY, CDR2 SMNVEV (reference sequence). This CDR3 is built from 15 residues. V lost 8 bases to trimming and J lost 2 bases; unmatched junction nucleotides: 10. The CDR3 reads CASSRSSGSTDTQYF. The CDR3 DNA sequence: TGTGCCAGCTCCCGGTCTAGCGGTTCCACAGATACGCAGTATTTT.

DNA for the CDR3: TGTGCCAGCAGAGTCACCCGGACAGGCGAAGCTTTCTTT. This gives the protein CASRVTRTGEAFF. This chain links TRBV27 with TRBJ1-1, with TRBD1 matching over 7 bases. CDR1 and CDR2 from the germline V gene are MNHEY and SMNVEV (reference sequence). V dropped 6 bases and J dropped 8; count of bases not matched to a gene: 9. This CDR3 region has 13 residues.

The J gene is TRBJ1-1, the V gene TRBV7-8; 7 positions agree with TRBD1. V shed 1 base and J 0 bases; nucleotides not matched to a gene: 8. The CDR3 spans 17 residues. Germline V lookup: CDR1 SGHVS, CDR2 FQNEAQ. Here the CDR3 DNA reads TGTGCCAGCAGCTTAGGGACAGGTCGGTTGCTGAACACTGAAGCTTTCTTT. It translates to CASSLGTGRLLNTEAFF.

This clone was detected only a few times. This chain uses TRBV20-1 with TRBJ1-1; the D gene is possibly TRBD1 (6 bases). Germline lookup yields CDR1 DFQATT and CDR2 SNEGSKA (reference sequence). V was cut by 3 bases and J by 1 base, with 9 bases left in between. The CDR3 covers 13 residues. Here the CDR3 DNA reads TGCAGTGCTAGTAGAGGGGGGAACACTGAAGCTTTCTTT. Residues: CSASRGGNTEAFF.

The chain is built from TRBV20-1 and TRBJ1-6; D is uncertain. Germline V gene lookup returns CDR1 DFQATT and CDR2 SNEGSKA (reference sequence). CDR3 size: 15 residues. Trimming pared 3 bases from V and 7 bases from J, leaving 16 bases between. In nucleotides, the CDR3 is TGCAGTGCTAGTCCCCTCTCGTCGAGGAATTCACCCCTCCACTTT. Translated, it gives CSASPLSSRNSPLHF.

This clone was counted at least ten times. This chain connects TRBV5-1 to TRBJ1-2, with 7 bases identical to TRBD1. This CDR3 is 13 amino acids long. Losses at the gene ends were 7 bases for V and 7 bases for J; bases not matched to a gene: 10. Germline CDR1 reads SGHRS; CDR2 reads YFSETQ. CDR3 sequence (DNA): TGCGCCAGCGGGGACAGCGGCCCACTTGGCTACACCTTC. Its translation is CASGDSGPLGYTF.

This clone was recorded once. This sequence joins TRBV5-4 and TRBJ2-3, with 10 bases fitting TRBD1. The V and J ends lost 4 bases and 3 bases, in that order; junction bases with no gene match: 8. CDR1 is SGHNT and CDR2 is YYREEE in the germline V gene (reference sequence). This CDR3 contains 16 residues. The DNA for the CDR3 is TGTGCCAGCAGCCGAAAGGGACAGGGGAGGACAGATACGCAGTATTTT. This codes for CASSRKGQGRTDTQYF. Full variable domain (missing parts from reference TRBV5-4 and TRBJ2-3): ETGVTQSPTHLIKTRGQQVTLRCSSQSGHNTVSWYQQALGQGPQFIFQYYREEENGRGNFPPRFSGLQFPNYSSELNVNALELDDSALYLCASSRKGQGRTDTQYFGPGTRLTVL.

This rearrangement joins TRBV11-2 to TRBJ2-2; the D gene is possibly TRBD2 (6 bases). CDR3 length: 14 residues. Per germline, CDR1 SGHAT and CDR2 FQNNGV. Between the trimmed V and J ends, which lost 5 bases and 1 base, there was a span of 8 bases. In DNA, the CDR3 is TGTGCCAGCAGCGGGGACTTGAACACCGGGGAGCTGTTTTTT. Its translation: CASSGDLNTGELFF.

V usage is TRBV13 and J usage is TRBJ1-1; unclear D gene. The CDR3 totals 13 residues. Germline V gene lookup returns CDR1 PRHDT and CDR2 FYEKMQ (reference sequence). Trimming pared 2 bases from V and 6 bases from J, leaving 10 bases between. The CDR3 region is CASSLITVAEAFF. As DNA, the CDR3 is TGTGCCAGCAGCTTAATAACAGTCGCTGAAGCTTTCTTT.

J is TRBJ1-1 and V is TRBV7-6, with 7 bases fitting TRBD1. The CDR3 contains 13 residues. Germline CDR1 and CDR2: SGHVS and FNYEAQ. V shed 5 bases, J shed 3 bases, and the junction held 3 bases outside the gene matches. The CDR3 nucleotides read TGTGCCAGCAGCCTTCAGGGGGACACTGAAGCTTTCTTT. The encoded protein is CASSLQGDTEAFF.

This chain links TRBV5-1 with TRBJ1-1, with TRBD1 identical over 10 bases. The V and J ends lost 3 bases and 7 bases, in that order; junction bases with no gene match: 12. Germline CDR1 is SGHRS and CDR2 is YFSETQ. CDR3 length: 16 residues. CDR3 sequence: CASSSGTGALTNEAFF. The DNA of the CDR3 is TGCGCCAGCAGCTCTGGGACAGGGGCTTTAACGAATGAAGCTTTCTTT.

This chain connects TRBV14 to TRBJ2-1, with 8 bases matching TRBD2. The CDR3 contains 15 residues. CDR1 and CDR2 from the germline V gene are SGHDN and FVKESK. J gave up 3 bases and V 4 bases, and 5 bases lay outside the gene matches. This CDR3 reads CASSRVSGGYNEQFF. The DNA of the CDR3 is TGTGCCAGCAGCCGGGTAAGCGGGGGCTACAATGAGCAGTTCTTC. Full variable domain (remainder filled in from reference TRBV14 and TRBJ2-1): EAGVTQFPSHSVIEKGQTVTLRCDPISGHDNLYWYRRVMGKEIKFLLHFVKESKQDESGMPNNRFLAERTGGTYSTLKVQPAELEDSGVYFCASSRVSGGYNEQFFGPGTRLTVL.

This clone was counted between two and nine times. The chain joins TRBV13 to TRBJ2-7; TRBD1 matches at 8 bases. The V segment lost 6 bases and the J segment 5 bases; nucleotides outside the gene matches: 18. The germline V gene has CDR1 PRHDT and CDR2 FYEKMQ (reference sequence). The length of the CDR3 is 17 residues. The CDR3 DNA reads as TGTGCCAGCAGAAGAGCCCTAGGACAGGGCGTTCTCGACGAGCAGTACTTC. Amino acids: CASRRALGQGVLDEQYF. The whole variable domain, filled in from reference TRBV13 and TRBJ2-7, reads AAGVIQSPRHLIKEKRETATLKCYPIPRHDTVYWYQQGPGQDPQFLISFYEKMQSDKGSIPDRFSAQQFSDYHSELNMSSLELGDSALYFCASRRALGQGVLDEQYFGPGTRLTVT.

This clone was seen a few times. The chain couples TRBV6-5 to TRBJ1-5; maybe TRBD1 (5 bases). The V end lost 7 bases, the J end lost 6 bases, and 13 bases lay between the germline ends. CDR1 is MNHEY, CDR2 SVGAGI, per germline. This CDR3 contains 13 residues. CDR3 region: CASISQGGQPQHF. The CDR3 DNA reads as TGTGCCAGCATAAGTCAGGGTGGTCAGCCCCAGCATTTT.

The V and J genes are TRBV10-3 and TRBJ2-5; no clear D. V was clipped by 8 bases and J by 2 bases, with 9 bases between them. The CDR3 length is 12 residues. CDR1 and CDR2 (germline): ENHRY, SYGVKD. This CDR3 is CAIRGIQETQYF. CDR3 coding DNA: TGTGCCATCCGAGGAATACAAGAGACCCAGTACTTC.

The chain joins TRBV19 to TRBJ2-1; D unresolved. Between the trimmed V and J ends, which lost 7 bases and 10 bases, there was a span of 23 bases. The germline V gene has CDR1 LNHDA and CDR2 SQIVND (reference sequence). This CDR3 has 15 residues. The CDR3 reads CASTSHWASQAEQFF. CDR3 sequence (DNA): TGTGCCAGTACATCCCACTGGGCGTCCCAAGCCGAGCAGTTCTTC.